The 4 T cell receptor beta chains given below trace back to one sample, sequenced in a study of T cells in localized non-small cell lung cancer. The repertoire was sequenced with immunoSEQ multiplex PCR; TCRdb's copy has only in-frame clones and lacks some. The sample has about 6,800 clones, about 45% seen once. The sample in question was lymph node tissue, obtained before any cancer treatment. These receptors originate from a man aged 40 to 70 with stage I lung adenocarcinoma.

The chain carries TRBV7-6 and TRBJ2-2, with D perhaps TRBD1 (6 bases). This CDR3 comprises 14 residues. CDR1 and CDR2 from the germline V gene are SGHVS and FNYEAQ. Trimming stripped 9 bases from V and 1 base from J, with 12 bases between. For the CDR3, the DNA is TGTGCCAGTTGTTGGGGGCGGAACACCGGGGAGCTGTTTTTT. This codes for CASCWGRNTGELFF.

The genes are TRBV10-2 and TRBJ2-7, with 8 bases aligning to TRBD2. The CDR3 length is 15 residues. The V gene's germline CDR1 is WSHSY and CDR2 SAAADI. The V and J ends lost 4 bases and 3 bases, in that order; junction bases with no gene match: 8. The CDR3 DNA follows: TGCGCCAGCAGTGGGACTAGCCCAGGTTACTACGAGCAGTACTTC. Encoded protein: CASSGTSPGYYEQYF.

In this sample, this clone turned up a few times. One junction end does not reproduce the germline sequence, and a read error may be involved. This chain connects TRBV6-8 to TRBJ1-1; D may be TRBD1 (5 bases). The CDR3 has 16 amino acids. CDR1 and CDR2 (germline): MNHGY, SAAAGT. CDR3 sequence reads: CASRQSPGTRNTKAFF. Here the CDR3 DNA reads TGTGCCAGCAGACAGTCCCCCGGGACCCGTAACACTAAAGCTTTCTTT.

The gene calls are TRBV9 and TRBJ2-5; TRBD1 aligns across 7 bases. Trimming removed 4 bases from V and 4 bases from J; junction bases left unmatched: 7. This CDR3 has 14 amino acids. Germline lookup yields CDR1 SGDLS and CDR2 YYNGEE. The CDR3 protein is CASSPNRGAETQYF. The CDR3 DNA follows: TGTGCCAGCAGCCCCAACAGGGGAGCAGAGACCCAGTACTTC.